A selection of T cell receptor beta chains follows, all from one sample in a study of cytomegalovirus exposure and HLA in healthy donors. Assay: immunoSEQ multiplex PCR; the TCRdb copy retains only in-frame clones and omits some. The top ten hold 1% of the sample, which has more than 150,000 clones, roughly 77% seen once. Sequenced material: PBMCs. These receptors were obtained from a woman aged 45-60 years in good health and CMV-seropositive. CDR3s include the opening cysteine and the closing phenylalanine or tryptophan. The order of the fields is D gene, clone size, J gene, V gene, CDR3 DNA, CDR3 protein. D genes are given only for firm matches. Size is omitted from some rows. Given values are once, few, many or a class for expanded clones.

D gene: -; clone size: -; J gene: TRBJ2-1; V gene: TRBV19; CDR3 DNA: TGTGCCAGTAGTGCCAACCAGGTCCTACACAATGAGCAGTTCTTC; CDR3 protein: CASSANQVLHNEQFF
D gene: TRBD2; clone size: -; J gene: TRBJ2-1; V gene: TRBV19; CDR3 DNA: TGTGCTACTAAGCTAGCGGGTCAAAGCTCCTACAATGAGCAGTTCTTC; CDR3 protein: CATKLAGQSSYNEQFF
D gene: TRBD1; clone size: -; J gene: TRBJ1-2; V gene: TRBV28; CDR3 DNA: TGTGCCAGCCGGACAGGGGTGGGTGGCTACACCTTC; CDR3 protein: CASRTGVGGYTF
D gene: -; clone size: once; J gene: TRBJ1-1; V gene: TRBV19; CDR3 DNA: TGTGCCAGTAGTTCTAGCGGGACAACACCGAACACTGAAGCTTTCTTT; CDR3 protein: CASSSSGTTPNTEAFF
D gene: TRBD1; clone size: -; J gene: TRBJ1-2; V gene: TRBV10-3; CDR3 DNA: TGTGCCACCAGTGGTCCGGGACAGCTAAACTATGGCTACACCTTC; CDR3 protein: CATSGPGQLNYGYTF
D gene: -; clone size: -; J gene: TRBJ2-4; V gene: TRBV19; CDR3 DNA: TGTGCCAGTAGTATAGGTCGGGATTGGGACATTCAGTACTTC; CDR3 protein: CASSIGRDWDIQYF
D gene: -; clone size: -; J gene: TRBJ1-6; V gene: TRBV2; CDR3 DNA: TGTGCCAGCAGGGCCGGGGGGGTTTCACCCCTCCACTTT; CDR3 protein: CASRAGGVSPLHF
D gene: TRBD2; clone size: -; J gene: TRBJ2-5; V gene: TRBV28; CDR3 DNA: TGTGCCAGCAGTGCGGATTTAGCGGGTGGACAAGAGACCCAGTACTTC; CDR3 protein: CASSADLAGGQETQYF
D gene: TRBD1; clone size: -; J gene: TRBJ2-7; V gene: TRBV5-1; CDR3 DNA: TGCGCCAGCAGCCTCCGGGACAGGTCCTCCTACGAGCAGTACTTC; CDR3 protein: CASSLRDRSSYEQYF
D gene: TRBD2; clone size: -; J gene: TRBJ2-5; V gene: TRBV7-2; CDR3 DNA: TGTGCCAGCAGCTTAGGTCCTAGCGGGTCCCAAGAGACCCAGTACTTC; CDR3 protein: CASSLGPSGSQETQYF
D gene: -; clone size: -; J gene: TRBJ2-2; V gene: TRBV12-5; CDR3 DNA: TGTGCGTCACAGGGATCCAACACCGGGGAGCTGTTTTTT; CDR3 protein: CASQGSNTGELFF
D gene: -; clone size: -; J gene: TRBJ1-3; V gene: TRBV18; CDR3 DNA: TGTGCCAGCTCACCACAATCCGCGTCTGGAAACACCATATATTTT; CDR3 protein: CASSPQSASGNTIYF
D gene: -; clone size: -; J gene: TRBJ2-1; V gene: TRBV28; CDR3 DNA: TGTGCCAGCAGCTCCCGGAGGAAGGCTTGGTATGAGCAGTTCTTC; CDR3 protein: CASSSRRKAWYEQFF
D gene: -; clone size: -; J gene: TRBJ2-1; V gene: TRBV18; CDR3 DNA: TGTGCCAGCTTACCCCAGTACAATGAGCAGTTCTTC; CDR3 protein: CASLPQYNEQFF
D gene: TRBD2; clone size: -; J gene: TRBJ2-5; V gene: TRBV6-4; CDR3 DNA: TGTGCCAGCAGTGTCCTAGCGGGAGGGCCAGAGACCCAGTACTTC; CDR3 protein: CASSVLAGGPETQYF
D gene: -; clone size: -; J gene: TRBJ1-2; V gene: TRBV29-1; CDR3 DNA: TGCAGCGTTGTACAGGGTCTTAAAGGGGGCTATGGCTACACCTTC; CDR3 protein: CSVVQGLKGGYGYTF
D gene: TRBD1; clone size: -; J gene: TRBJ1-3; V gene: TRBV9; CDR3 DNA: TGTGCCAGCAGCGTAGGACAGGGGGCTGGAAACACCATATATTTT; CDR3 protein: CASSVGQGAGNTIYF
D gene: TRBD1; clone size: -; J gene: TRBJ1-1; V gene: TRBV7-8; CDR3 DNA: TGTGCCAGCAGCTCACCGCGGGACAGGGGGTACACTGAAGCTTTCTTT; CDR3 protein: CASSSPRDRGYTEAFF
D gene: TRBD1; clone size: few; J gene: TRBJ1-2; V gene: TRBV28; CDR3 DNA: TGTGCCAGCTGCCCCTCCGGGACAGTGAATGGCTACACCTTC; CDR3 protein: CASCPSGTVNGYTF
D gene: -; clone size: once; J gene: TRBJ2-3; V gene: TRBV11-2; CDR3 DNA: TGTGCCAGCAGCTTCGACGGGACTAGCACAGATACGCAGTATTTT; CDR3 protein: CASSFDGTSTDTQYF
D gene: -; clone size: once; J gene: TRBJ1-2; V gene: TRBV19; CDR3 DNA: TGTGCCAGTAGTATACAGACATCCTATGGCTACACCTTC; CDR3 protein: CASSIQTSYGYTF
D gene: -; clone size: -; J gene: TRBJ2-7; V gene: TRBV7-2; CDR3 DNA: TGTGCCAGCAGCCACGCGGGGAACTACTACGAGCAGTACTTC; CDR3 protein: CASSHAGNYYEQYF
D gene: -; clone size: -; J gene: TRBJ2-5; V gene: TRBV7-6; CDR3 DNA: TGTGCCAGCAGCTCTCAGGGACAAGAGACCCAGTACTTC; CDR3 protein: CASSSQGQETQYF
D gene: TRBD1; clone size: -; J gene: TRBJ2-1; V gene: TRBV5-1; CDR3 DNA: TGCGCCAGCAGCTCCACAGGGGACAGTAATGAGCAGTTCTTC; CDR3 protein: CASSSTGDSNEQFF
D gene: -; clone size: -; J gene: TRBJ1-2; V gene: TRBV15; CDR3 DNA: TGTGCCACCAGCCGGCCCGCAGGGGCAGTTGGCTACACCTTC; CDR3 protein: CATSRPAGAVGYTF
D gene: -; clone size: -; J gene: TRBJ2-7; V gene: TRBV18; CDR3 DNA: TGTGCCAGCTCAGAGAACTCCCAAGTGGAGCAGTACTTC; CDR3 protein: CASSENSQVEQYF
D gene: -; clone size: -; J gene: TRBJ1-2; V gene: TRBV7-2; CDR3 DNA: TGTGCCAGCAGCTTTTCAGGGAACTATGGCTACACCTTC; CDR3 protein: CASSFSGNYGYTF
D gene: -; clone size: -; J gene: TRBJ1-1; V gene: TRBV7-9; CDR3 DNA: TGTTCCAGCAGCTTATCTCGGAGGTCGGGCACTGAAGCTTTCTTT; CDR3 protein: CSSSLSRRSGTEAFF
D gene: -; clone size: -; J gene: TRBJ2-7; V gene: TRBV2; CDR3 DNA: TGTGCCAGCAGTGAAGGCCCAGATTACGAGCAGTACTTC; CDR3 protein: CASSEGPDYEQYF
D gene: -; clone size: -; J gene: TRBJ2-5; V gene: TRBV19; CDR3 DNA: TGTGCCAGTAGCTATTACCATTCCACAGAGACCCAGTACTTC; CDR3 protein: CASSYYHSTETQYF
D gene: TRBD2; clone size: -; J gene: TRBJ2-1; V gene: TRBV10-3; CDR3 DNA: TGTGCCATCAGTACGACTAGCGGGGGGGCCTCGTTGTCCTACAATGAGCAGTTCTTC; CDR3 protein: CAISTTSGGASLSYNEQFF
D gene: -; clone size: -; J gene: TRBJ1-2; V gene: TRBV5-4; CDR3 DNA: TGTGCCAGCAGCTTCTCGACAGGAAACTATGGCTACACCTTC; CDR3 protein: CASSFSTGNYGYTF
D gene: -; clone size: few; J gene: TRBJ1-2; V gene: TRBV27; CDR3 DNA: TGTGCCAGCAGGTCGACAGGCCTCCTTAACTATGGCTACACCTTC; CDR3 protein: CASRSTGLLNYGYTF
D gene: -; clone size: -; J gene: TRBJ1-4; V gene: TRBV7-9; CDR3 DNA: TGTTCCAGCAGCATGAGGCGGCCGCCTGAAAAACTGTTTTTT; CDR3 protein: CSSSMRRPPEKLFF
D gene: -; clone size: -; J gene: TRBJ1-1; V gene: TRBV2; CDR3 DNA: TGTGCCAGCAGTGAATATCCGAACACTGAAGCTTTCTTT; CDR3 protein: CASSEYPNTEAFF
D gene: -; clone size: -; J gene: TRBJ2-3; V gene: TRBV18; CDR3 DNA: TGTGCCAGCTCACCAGTACAGGGCGGCACAGATACGCAGTATTTT; CDR3 protein: CASSPVQGGTDTQYF
D gene: -; clone size: -; J gene: TRBJ2-7; V gene: TRBV27; CDR3 DNA: TGTGCCAGCAGTTTATCGGGTCGGAGCTCCTACGAGCAGTACTTC; CDR3 protein: CASSLSGRSSYEQYF
D gene: TRBD2; clone size: -; J gene: TRBJ2-5; V gene: TRBV29-1; CDR3 DNA: TGCAGTGGAGCGGGAGAAGGAGAGACCCAGTACTTC; CDR3 protein: CSGAGEGETQYF
D gene: -; clone size: once; J gene: TRBJ1-6; V gene: TRBV6-5; CDR3 DNA: TGTGCCAGCAGTTCTCAGGTGTCCTATAATTCACCCCTCCACTTT; CDR3 protein: CASSSQVSYNSPLHF
D gene: TRBD2; clone size: -; J gene: TRBJ2-3; V gene: TRBV6-6; CDR3 DNA: TGTGCCAGCAGCTCTAGCGGGAGCACAGATACGCAGTATTTT; CDR3 protein: CASSSSGSTDTQYF
D gene: -; clone size: -; J gene: TRBJ2-6; V gene: TRBV9; CDR3 DNA: TGTGCCAGCAGCCACTCTGGGGCCAACGTCCTGACTTTC; CDR3 protein: CASSHSGANVLTF
D gene: -; clone size: -; J gene: TRBJ1-1; V gene: TRBV19; CDR3 DNA: TGTGCCAGTAGTATAGTGCCAGGGGAAACTGAAGCTTTCTTT; CDR3 protein: CASSIVPGETEAFF
D gene: TRBD1; clone size: -; J gene: TRBJ1-5; V gene: TRBV27; CDR3 DNA: TGTGCCAGCAGCCTAGACAGGGGGAGGCAGCCCCAGCATTTT; CDR3 protein: CASSLDRGRQPQHF
D gene: -; clone size: -; J gene: TRBJ1-4; V gene: TRBV6-5; CDR3 DNA: TGTGCCAGCAGTCTATCTTCGGGAACTAATGAAAAACTGTTTTTT; CDR3 protein: CASSLSSGTNEKLFF
D gene: TRBD1; clone size: few; J gene: TRBJ1-1; V gene: TRBV2; CDR3 DNA: TGTGCCAGCAGTGGGTCAGGGGGCAGTACTGAAGCTTTCTTT; CDR3 protein: CASSGSGGSTEAFF
D gene: -; clone size: -; J gene: TRBJ2-1; V gene: TRBV13; CDR3 DNA: TGTGCCAGCAGCCGGGGAGCGCTCTACAATGAGCAGTTCTTC; CDR3 protein: CASSRGALYNEQFF
D gene: -; clone size: few; J gene: TRBJ2-2; V gene: TRBV7-9; CDR3 DNA: TGTGCCAGCAGCCCCATTACGGGTGGGACCGGGGAGCTGTTTTTT; CDR3 protein: CASSPITGGTGELFF
D gene: TRBD1; clone size: -; J gene: TRBJ1-2; V gene: TRBV7-9; CDR3 DNA: TGTGCCAGCAGCCTGACAGGGAAGGACGGCTACACCTTC; CDR3 protein: CASSLTGKDGYTF
D gene: -; clone size: once; J gene: TRBJ2-7; V gene: TRBV15; CDR3 DNA: TGTGCCACCAGCAGAGATTATACAGGGAGAGGCTACGAGCAGTACTTC; CDR3 protein: CATSRDYTGRGYEQYF
D gene: TRBD1; clone size: -; J gene: TRBJ1-2; V gene: TRBV19; CDR3 DNA: TGTGCCAGTAGTCCCGCGGACAGGGTGAGCGGAGGCTACACCTTC; CDR3 protein: CASSPADRVSGGYTF
D gene: TRBD2; clone size: -; J gene: TRBJ2-1; V gene: TRBV11-2; CDR3 DNA: TGTGCCAGCAGCTTAGTAGCGGGATTCTACAATGAGCAGTTCTTC; CDR3 protein: CASSLVAGFYNEQFF
D gene: -; clone size: -; J gene: TRBJ2-1; V gene: TRBV2; CDR3 DNA: TGTGCCAGCAGGCCGGAGGGTCTCAATGAGCAGTTCTTC; CDR3 protein: CASRPEGLNEQFF
D gene: -; clone size: -; J gene: TRBJ2-1; V gene: TRBV7-6; CDR3 DNA: TGTGCCAGCACCCCACGGCCGGAGGGCCGCTACAATGAGCAGTTCTTC; CDR3 protein: CASTPRPEGRYNEQFF
D gene: TRBD2; clone size: once; J gene: TRBJ2-5; V gene: TRBV18; CDR3 DNA: TGTGCCAGCTCACGTATGACTAGCGGAGGGCCTCAAGAGACCCAGTACTTC; CDR3 protein: CASSRMTSGGPQETQYF
D gene: -; clone size: -; J gene: TRBJ1-5; V gene: TRBV18; CDR3 DNA: TGTGCCAGCTCACAAGGACACGGCTATGAGCCCCAGCATTTT; CDR3 protein: CASSQGHGYEPQHF
D gene: TRBD1; clone size: few; J gene: TRBJ2-2; V gene: TRBV6-6; CDR3 DNA: TGTGCCAGCAGCCGCGACAGGGGAGCGGGCACCGGGGAGCTGTTTTTT; CDR3 protein: CASSRDRGAGTGELFF
D gene: -; clone size: few; J gene: TRBJ1-2; V gene: TRBV13; CDR3 DNA: TGTGCCAGCAGCCTTGGCCGGGGGGATGGCTACACCTTC; CDR3 protein: CASSLGRGDGYTF